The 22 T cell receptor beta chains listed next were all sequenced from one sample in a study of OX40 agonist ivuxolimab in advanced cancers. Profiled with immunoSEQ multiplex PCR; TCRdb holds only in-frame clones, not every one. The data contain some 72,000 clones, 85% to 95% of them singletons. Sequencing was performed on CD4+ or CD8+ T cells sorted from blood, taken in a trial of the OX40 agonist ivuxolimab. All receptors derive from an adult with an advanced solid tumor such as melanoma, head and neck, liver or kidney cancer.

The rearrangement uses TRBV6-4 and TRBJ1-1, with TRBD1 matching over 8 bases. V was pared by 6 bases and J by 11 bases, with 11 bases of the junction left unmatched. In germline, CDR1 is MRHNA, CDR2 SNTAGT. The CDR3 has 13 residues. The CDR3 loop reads CASRLTGADRAFF. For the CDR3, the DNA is TGTGCCAGCAGGCTGACAGGGGCGGACCGGGCTTTCTTT.

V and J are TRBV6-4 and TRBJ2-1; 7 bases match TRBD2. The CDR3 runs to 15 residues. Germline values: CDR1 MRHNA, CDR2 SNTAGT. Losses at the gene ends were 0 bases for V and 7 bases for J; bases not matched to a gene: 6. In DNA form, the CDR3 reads TGTGCCAGCAGTGACTCGGGGGGGAAGTGGAATGAGCAGTTCTTC. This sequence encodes CASSDSGGKWNEQFF.

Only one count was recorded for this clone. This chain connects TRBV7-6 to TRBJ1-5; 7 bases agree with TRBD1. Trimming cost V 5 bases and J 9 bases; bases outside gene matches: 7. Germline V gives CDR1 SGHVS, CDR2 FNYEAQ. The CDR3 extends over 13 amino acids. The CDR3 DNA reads TGTGCCAGCAGCAAAATGGCAGGGGGGCCCCAGCATTTT. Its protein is CASSKMAGGPQHF.

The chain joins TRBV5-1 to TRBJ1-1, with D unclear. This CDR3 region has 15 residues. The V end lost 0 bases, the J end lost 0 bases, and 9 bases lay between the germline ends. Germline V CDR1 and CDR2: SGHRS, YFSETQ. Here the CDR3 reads CASSLGTGLNTEAFF. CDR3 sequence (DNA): TGCGCCAGCAGCTTGGGGACCGGATTGAACACTGAAGCTTTCTTT.

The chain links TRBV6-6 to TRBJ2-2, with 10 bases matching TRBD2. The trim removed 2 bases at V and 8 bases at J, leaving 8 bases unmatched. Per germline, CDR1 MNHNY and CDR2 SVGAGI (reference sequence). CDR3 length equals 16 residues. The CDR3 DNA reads TGTGCCAGCAGTTACCCCACCGGGACTAGCGTAGGGGAGCTGTTTTTT. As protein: CASSYPTGTSVGELFF.

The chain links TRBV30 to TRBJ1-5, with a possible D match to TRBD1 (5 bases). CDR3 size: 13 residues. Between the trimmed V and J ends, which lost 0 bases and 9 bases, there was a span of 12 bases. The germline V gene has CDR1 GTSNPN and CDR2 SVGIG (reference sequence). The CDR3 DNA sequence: TGTGCCTGGAGTGTCAATGGGGCATCGCCCCAGCATTTT. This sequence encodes CAWSVNGASPQHF.

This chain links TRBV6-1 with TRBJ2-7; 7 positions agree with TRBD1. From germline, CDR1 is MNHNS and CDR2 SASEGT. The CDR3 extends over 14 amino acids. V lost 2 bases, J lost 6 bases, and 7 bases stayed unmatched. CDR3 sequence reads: CASSESRDRGEQYF. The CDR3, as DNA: TGTGCCAGCAGTGAATCTAGGGACAGAGGCGAGCAGTACTTC.

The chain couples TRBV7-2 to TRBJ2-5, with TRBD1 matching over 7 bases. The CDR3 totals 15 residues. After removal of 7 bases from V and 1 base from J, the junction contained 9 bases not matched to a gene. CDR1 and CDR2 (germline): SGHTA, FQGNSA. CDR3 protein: CASTAGAGGQETQYF. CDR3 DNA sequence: TGTGCCAGCACCGCTGGGGCAGGGGGCCAAGAGACCCAGTACTTC.

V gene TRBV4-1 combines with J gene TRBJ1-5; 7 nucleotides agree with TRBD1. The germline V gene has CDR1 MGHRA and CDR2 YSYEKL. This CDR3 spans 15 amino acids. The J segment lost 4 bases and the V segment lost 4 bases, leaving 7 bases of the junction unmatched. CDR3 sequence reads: CASSPRDSENQPQHF. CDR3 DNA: TGCGCCAGCAGCCCGCGGGACAGCGAAAATCAGCCCCAGCATTTT.

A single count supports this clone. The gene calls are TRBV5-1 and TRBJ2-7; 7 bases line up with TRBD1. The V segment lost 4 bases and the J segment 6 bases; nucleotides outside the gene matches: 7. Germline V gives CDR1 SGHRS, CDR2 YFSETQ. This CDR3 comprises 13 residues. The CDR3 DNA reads TGCGCCAGCAGCCCAGGGACAGAGCGCGAGCAGTACTTC. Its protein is CASSPGTEREQYF.

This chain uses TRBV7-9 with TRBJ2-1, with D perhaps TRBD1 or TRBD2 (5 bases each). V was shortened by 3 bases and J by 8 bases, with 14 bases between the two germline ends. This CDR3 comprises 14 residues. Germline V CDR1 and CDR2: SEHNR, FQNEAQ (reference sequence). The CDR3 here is CASSLFGGDDEQFF. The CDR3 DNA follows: TGTGCCAGCAGCTTGTTTGGGGGTGATGATGAGCAGTTCTTC.

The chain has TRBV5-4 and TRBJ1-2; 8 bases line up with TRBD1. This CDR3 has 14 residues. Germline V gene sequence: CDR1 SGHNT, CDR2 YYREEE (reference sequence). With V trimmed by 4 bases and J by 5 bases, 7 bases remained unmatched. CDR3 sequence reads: CASSPPGQAYGYTF. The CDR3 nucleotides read TGTGCCAGCAGCCCTCCGGGACAGGCGTATGGCTACACCTTC.

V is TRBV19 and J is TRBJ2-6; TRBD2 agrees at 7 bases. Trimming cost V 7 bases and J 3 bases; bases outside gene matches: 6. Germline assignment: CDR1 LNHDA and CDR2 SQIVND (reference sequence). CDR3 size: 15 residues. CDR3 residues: CASTMGGFGANVLTF. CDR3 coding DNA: TGTGCCAGTACCATGGGAGGGTTTGGGGCCAACGTCCTGACTTTC.

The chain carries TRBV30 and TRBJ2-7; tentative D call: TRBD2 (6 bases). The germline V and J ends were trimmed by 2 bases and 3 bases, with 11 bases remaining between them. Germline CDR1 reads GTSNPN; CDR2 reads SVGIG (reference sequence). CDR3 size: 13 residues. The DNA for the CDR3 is TGTGCCTGGAGTAGGGGCGGGAACTACGAGCAGTACTTC. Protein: CAWSRGGNYEQYF.

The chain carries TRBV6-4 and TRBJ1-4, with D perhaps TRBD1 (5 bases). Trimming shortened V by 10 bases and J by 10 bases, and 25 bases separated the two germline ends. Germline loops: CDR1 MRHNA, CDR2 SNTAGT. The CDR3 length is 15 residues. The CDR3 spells CATVLSTGGKGKLFF. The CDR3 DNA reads TGTGCCACCGTCCTCTCGACGGGGGGTAAGGGAAAACTGTTTTTT.

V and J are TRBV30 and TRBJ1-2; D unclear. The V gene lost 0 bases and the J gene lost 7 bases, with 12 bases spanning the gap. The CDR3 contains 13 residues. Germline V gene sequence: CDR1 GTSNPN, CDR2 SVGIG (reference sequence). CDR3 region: CAWSVLDLRGYTF. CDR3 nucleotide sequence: TGTGCCTGGAGTGTACTGGACCTGCGTGGCTACACCTTC.

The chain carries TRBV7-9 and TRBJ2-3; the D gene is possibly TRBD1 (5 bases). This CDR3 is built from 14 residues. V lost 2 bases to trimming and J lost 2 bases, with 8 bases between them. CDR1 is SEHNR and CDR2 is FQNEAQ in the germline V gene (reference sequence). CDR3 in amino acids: CASSLQGTTDTQYF. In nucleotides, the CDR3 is TGTGCCAGCAGCTTACAGGGCACCACAGATACGCAGTATTTT.

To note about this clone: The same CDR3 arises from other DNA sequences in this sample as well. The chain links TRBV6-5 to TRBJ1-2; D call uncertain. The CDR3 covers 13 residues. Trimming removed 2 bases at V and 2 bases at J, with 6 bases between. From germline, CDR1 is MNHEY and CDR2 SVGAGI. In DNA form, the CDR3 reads TGTGCCAGCAGTTACCGCCGGAACTATGGCTACACCTTC. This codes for CASSYRRNYGYTF.

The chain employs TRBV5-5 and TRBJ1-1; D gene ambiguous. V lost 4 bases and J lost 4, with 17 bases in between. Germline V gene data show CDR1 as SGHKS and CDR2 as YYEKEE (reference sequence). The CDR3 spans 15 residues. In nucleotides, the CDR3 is TGTGCCAGCAGCACCGGGCTTCTTGTGAGCACTGAAGCTTTCTTT. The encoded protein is CASSTGLLVSTEAFF. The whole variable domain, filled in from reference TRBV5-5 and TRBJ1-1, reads DAGVTQSPTHLIKTRGQQVTLRCSPISGHKSVSWYQQVLGQGPQFIFQYYEKEERGRGNFPDRFSARQFPNYSSELNVNALLLGDSALYLCASSTGLLVSTEAFFGQGTRLTVV.

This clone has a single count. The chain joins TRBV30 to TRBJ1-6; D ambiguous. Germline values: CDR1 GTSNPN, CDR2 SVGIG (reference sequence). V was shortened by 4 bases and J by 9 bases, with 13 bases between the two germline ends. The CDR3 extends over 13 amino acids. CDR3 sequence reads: CAWMGNSGSPLHF. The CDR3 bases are TGTGCCTGGATGGGGAACTCAGGTTCACCCCTCCACTTT.

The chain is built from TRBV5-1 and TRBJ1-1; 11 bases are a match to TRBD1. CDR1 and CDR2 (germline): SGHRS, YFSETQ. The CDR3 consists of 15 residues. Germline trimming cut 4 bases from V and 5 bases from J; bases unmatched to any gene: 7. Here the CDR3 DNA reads TGCGCCAGCAGCGCTGTGGGGACAGGGGGGACTGAAGCTTTCTTT. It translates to CASSAVGTGGTEAFF.

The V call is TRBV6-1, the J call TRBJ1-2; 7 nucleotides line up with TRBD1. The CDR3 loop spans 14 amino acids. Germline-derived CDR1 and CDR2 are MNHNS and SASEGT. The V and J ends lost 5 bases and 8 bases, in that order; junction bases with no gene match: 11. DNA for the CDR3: TGTGCCAGCAGTAACTCAGGGGGTTTCGACGGCTACACCTTC. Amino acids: CASSNSGGFDGYTF.